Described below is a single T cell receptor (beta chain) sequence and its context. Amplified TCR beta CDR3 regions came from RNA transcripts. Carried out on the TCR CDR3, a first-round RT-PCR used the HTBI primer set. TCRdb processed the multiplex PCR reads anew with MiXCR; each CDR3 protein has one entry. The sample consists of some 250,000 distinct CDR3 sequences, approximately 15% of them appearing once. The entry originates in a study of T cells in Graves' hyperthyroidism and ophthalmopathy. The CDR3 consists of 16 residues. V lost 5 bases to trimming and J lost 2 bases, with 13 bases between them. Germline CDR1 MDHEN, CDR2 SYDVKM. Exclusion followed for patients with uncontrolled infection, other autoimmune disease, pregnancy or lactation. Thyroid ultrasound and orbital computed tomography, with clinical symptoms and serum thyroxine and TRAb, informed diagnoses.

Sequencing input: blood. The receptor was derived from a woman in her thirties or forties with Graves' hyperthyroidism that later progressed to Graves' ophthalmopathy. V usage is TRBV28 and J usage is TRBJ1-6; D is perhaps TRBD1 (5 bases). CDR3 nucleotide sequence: TGTGCCAGCAGTCGAGGGACGACCGCCTATAATTCACCCCTCCACTTT. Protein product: CASSRGTTAYNSPLHF.